A single sample is the source of the 13 T cell receptor beta chains below, sequenced in a study of cytomegalovirus exposure and HLA in healthy donors. Amplification used 60 Vbeta primers and 13 Jbeta primers. TCRdb's table, derived via immunoSEQ multiplex PCR, lists solely in-frame clones and lacks some. The repertoire has 80,000 to 100,000 clones, under 75% of them found once; the top ten carry roughly 2.5%. The sample taken for sequencing was PBMCs. All receptors derive from a man in his fifties or sixties in good health and CMV-seronegative.

This sequence joins TRBV27 and TRBJ2-1, with 11 bases lining up with TRBD2. Germline assignment: CDR1 MNHEY and CDR2 SMNVEV (reference sequence). The CDR3 consists of 16 residues. V shed 1 base, J shed 7 bases, and the junction held 6 bases outside the gene matches. The CDR3 reads CASSLYSGRAGNEQFF. The DNA for the CDR3 is TGTGCCAGCAGTTTATATAGCGGGAGGGCCGGAAATGAGCAGTTCTTC.

The V call is TRBV9, the J call TRBJ1-4, with D tentatively TRBD1 (6 bases). V lost 3 bases to trimming and J lost 4 bases, with 13 bases between them. The germline gives CDR1 SGDLS, CDR2 YYNGEE. The length of the CDR3 is 15 residues. As DNA, the CDR3 is TGTGCCAGCAGCGCACGAGGGGGAAATAATGAAAAACTGTTTTTT. Its translation is CASSARGGNNEKLFF.

This chain joins TRBV29-1 and TRBJ1-4; TRBD1 is a possible D gene (5 bases). CDR1 and CDR2 (germline): SQVTM, ANQGSEA. Trimming stripped 6 bases from V and 8 bases from J, with 16 bases between. The CDR3 totals 13 residues. CDR3 loop: CSVPGPDQEKLFF. The CDR3 DNA sequence: TGCAGCGTACCAGGGCCCGACCAGGAAAAACTGTTTTTT.

The gene calls are TRBV6-1 and TRBJ2-5, with TRBD1 matching over 10 bases. Germline-derived CDR1 and CDR2 are MNHNS and SASEGT. The V segment lost 7 bases and the J segment 5 bases; nucleotides outside the gene matches: 7. The CDR3 extends over 14 amino acids. The CDR3 reads CASNGQGGGETQYF. CDR3 DNA sequence: TGTGCCAGCAACGGACAGGGGGGAGGTGAGACCCAGTACTTC.

This chain connects TRBV7-2 to TRBJ2-1; 9 bases map to TRBD1. Germline V gene lookup returns CDR1 SGHTA and CDR2 FQGNSA. Unmatched junction bases numbered 3, after V lost 4 bases and J lost 2 bases. The CDR3 extends over 15 amino acids. The CDR3 loop is CTSSSHRGPYNEQFF. The CDR3 coding sequence is TGTACCAGCAGCTCCCACAGGGGGCCCTACAATGAGCAGTTCTTC.

The chain recombines TRBV29-1 with TRBJ2-1, with D perhaps TRBD1 (6 bases). Germline CDR1 reads SQVTM; CDR2 reads ANQGSEA. There are 17 residues in the CDR3. Between the trimmed V and J ends, which lost 4 bases and 4 bases, there was a span of 23 bases. CDR3 residues: CSVGPLWDTSTYNEQFF. The CDR3 DNA follows: TGCAGCGTTGGGCCGTTATGGGACACCTCTACGTACAATGAGCAGTTCTTC.

About this clone: One end of the junction is discordant with germline, which a read error may explain. The CDR3, as DNA: TGCGGCGTCGGACAGGCCTCTGGGGCCAACGTCCTGACTTTC. Translation: CGVGQASGANVLTF. The chain has TRBV29-1 and TRBJ2-6; 7 bases are shared with TRBD1. Germline V gene lookup returns CDR1 SQVTM and CDR2 ANQGSEA. The CDR3 consists of 14 residues.

V is TRBV11-2 and J is TRBJ2-1; 9 positions match TRBD2. Germline V CDR1 and CDR2: SGHAT, FQNNGV. The CDR3 consists of 15 residues. The V and J ends lost 4 bases and 8 bases, in that order; junction bases with no gene match: 9. CDR3 sequence (DNA): TGTGCCAGCAGCTCAGCTAGCGGGAACCGGTATGAGCAGTTCTTC. This sequence encodes CASSSASGNRYEQFF.

The chain combines TRBV14 with TRBJ2-3; 11 bases fit TRBD1. Germline-derived CDR1 and CDR2 are SGHDN and FVKESK. The CDR3 runs to 15 residues. With V trimmed by 4 bases and J by 4 bases, 4 bases remained unmatched. The CDR3 loop is CASSLGTGGADTQYF. Written as DNA, the CDR3 is TGTGCCAGCAGCCTCGGGACAGGGGGAGCAGATACGCAGTATTTT.

The chain employs TRBV5-8 and TRBJ1-4; 9 nucleotides match TRBD1. CDR3 length: 15 residues. V trimming: 6 bases; J trimming: 2 bases; junction bases outside the gene matches: 5. From germline, CDR1 is SGHTS and CDR2 YDEGEE. CDR3 amino acids: CASIDRGWTNEKLFF. The CDR3 DNA reads TGTGCCAGCATTGACAGGGGGTGGACTAATGAAAAACTGTTTTTT. The entire variable domain, with the rest obtained from reference TRBV5-8 and TRBJ1-4, is as follows: EAGVTQSPTHLIKTRGQQATLRCSPISGHTSVYWYQQALGLGLQFLLWYDEGEERNRGNFPPRFSGRQFPNYSSELNVNALELEDSALYLCASIDRGWTNEKLFFGSGTQLSVL.

J is TRBJ1-1 and V is TRBV5-1, with no clear D. V gave up 0 bases and J gave up 3 bases, with 6 bases separating them. In germline, CDR1 is SGHRS, CDR2 YFSETQ. The CDR3 length is 13 residues. CDR3 nucleotides: TGCGCCAGCAGCTTGGACAGACACACTGAAGCTTTCTTT. The encoded protein is CASSLDRHTEAFF.

The J gene is TRBJ1-4, the V gene TRBV5-5, with TRBD1 identical over 9 bases. Per germline, CDR1 SGHKS and CDR2 YYEKEE (reference sequence). V trimming: 4 bases; J trimming: 5 bases; junction bases outside the gene matches: 6. The CDR3 extends over 15 amino acids. CDR3 residues: CASSLFGQGNEKLFF. The CDR3 region has the DNA TGTGCCAGCAGCCTTTTCGGACAGGGGAATGAAAAACTGTTTTTT.

This rearrangement joins TRBV19 to TRBJ2-3, with TRBD2 identical over 8 bases. Germline V gene lookup returns CDR1 LNHDA and CDR2 SQIVND (reference sequence). The CDR3 length is 15 residues. J lost 1 base, V lost 3 bases, and 3 bases had no gene match. This CDR3 reads CASSIRRGGTDTQYF. The CDR3 region has the DNA TGTGCCAGTAGTATTCGGCGGGGGGGCACAGATACGCAGTATTTT.